This T cell receptor beta chain came from a study of Graves' ophthalmopathy and Graves' hyperthyroidism. Study summary: The authors collected peripheral blood at initial diagnosis, before any treatment.

Regarding the study as a whole: With roughly 88% sensitivity and 75% to 84% specificity, a 13-signature model separated ophthalmopathy from stable hyperthyroidism. Most thyroid-expanded clonotypes exceeding 0.001 frequency were also found in blood.

TCR beta CDR3 regions were amplified from RNA transcripts. HTBI primers were used in a first-round RT-PCR, which preceded a second-round multiplex PCR. TCRdb recomputed calls from the multiplex PCR reads with MiXCR, one row per CDR3 protein. The sample records under 200,000 distinct CDR3 sequences, 30% to 45% being singletons. Clinicians diagnosed using symptoms, serum thyroxine, TRAb, thyroid ultrasound and orbital computed tomography. This clonotype was recorded many times. The antigen is not known. Sequencing input: peripheral blood. The clonotype comes from a middle-aged woman with Graves' ophthalmopathy.

CDR3 sequence (DNA): TGTGCCAGCAGCACCTATAATTCACCCCTCCACTTT. Amino acid sequence: CASSTYNSPLHF. The chain links TRBV5-4 to TRBJ1-6; D gene ambiguous. This CDR3 comprises 12 residues. Trimming pared 4 bases from V and 2 bases from J, leaving 1 base between. CDR1 SGHNT and CDR2 YYREEE come from the germline V gene (reference sequence).